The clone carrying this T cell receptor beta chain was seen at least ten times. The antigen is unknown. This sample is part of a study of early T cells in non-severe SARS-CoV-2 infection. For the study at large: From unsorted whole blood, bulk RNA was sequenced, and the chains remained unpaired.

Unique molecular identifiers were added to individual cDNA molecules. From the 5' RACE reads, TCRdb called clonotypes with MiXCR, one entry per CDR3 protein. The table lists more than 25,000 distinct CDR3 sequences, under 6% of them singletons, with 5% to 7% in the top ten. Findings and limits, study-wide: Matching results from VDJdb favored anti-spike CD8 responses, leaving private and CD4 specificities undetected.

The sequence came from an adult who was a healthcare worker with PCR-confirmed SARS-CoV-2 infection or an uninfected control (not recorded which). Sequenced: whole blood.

In nucleotides, the CDR3 is TGCAGCGCCCTGACGGTGAACTATGGCTACACCTTC. Protein: CSALTVNYGYTF. The V call is TRBV29-1, the J call TRBJ1-2; D gene ambiguous. The CDR3 length is 12 residues. Trimming took 7 bases from V and 2 from J, leaving 11 bases between them. Germline CDR1 reads SQVTM; CDR2 reads ANQGSEA.